The clone carrying this TCR beta chain was seen only once. Antigen specificity is unknown. This sample is part of a study of OX40 agonist ivuxolimab in advanced cancers. Overall study context: Ivuxolimab, which patients received intravenously every 2 weeks, was dosed at 0.01 to 10 mg/kg. Recorded diagnoses for dose-escalation patients were hepatocellular carcinoma, melanoma, renal cell or head and neck cancer. Over 30% of patients had received prior checkpoint inhibitor therapy.

The CDR3 spans 15 residues. Unmatched junction bases numbered 6, after V lost 0 bases and J lost 4 bases. CDR1 and CDR2 from the germline V gene are MNHEY and SMNVEV (reference sequence). Notes on the study in general: Averaged across samples, CD8+ T cells carried more expanded clones than CD4+ did.

TCRdb keeps only in-frame clones here, not all; method: immunoSEQ multiplex PCR. This table holds tens of thousands of clones, approximately 91% found once. The sequences come from CD4+ or CD8+ T cells sorted from blood, collected in a trial of the OX40 agonist ivuxolimab. V and J are TRBV27 and TRBJ2-7; 7 bases match TRBD1. This receptor was obtained from an adult with an advanced solid tumor such as melanoma, head and neck, liver or kidney cancer. As DNA, the CDR3 is TGTGCCAGCAGTTTATCGAACAGGGGCAGGTACGAGCAGTACTTC. Its protein product is CASSLSNRGRYEQYF.